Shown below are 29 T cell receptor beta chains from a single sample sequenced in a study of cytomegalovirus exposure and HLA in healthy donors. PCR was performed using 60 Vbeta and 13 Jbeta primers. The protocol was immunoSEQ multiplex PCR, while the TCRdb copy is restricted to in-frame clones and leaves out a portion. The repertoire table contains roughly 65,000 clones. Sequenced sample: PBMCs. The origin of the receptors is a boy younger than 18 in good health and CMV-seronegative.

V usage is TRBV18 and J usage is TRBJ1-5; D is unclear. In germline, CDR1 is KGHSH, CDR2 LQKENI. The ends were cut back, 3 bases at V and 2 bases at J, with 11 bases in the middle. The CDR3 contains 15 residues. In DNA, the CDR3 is TGTGCCAGCTCACCGAGTAGCGAGGGCAATCAGCCCCAGCATTTT. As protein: CASSPSSEGNQPQHF. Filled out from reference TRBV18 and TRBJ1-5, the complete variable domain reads NAGVMQNPRHLVRRRGQEARLRCSPMKGHSHVYWYRQLPEEGLKFMVYLQKENIIDESGMPKERFSAEFPKEGPSILRIQQVVRGDSAAYFCASSPSSEGNQPQHFGDGTRLSIL.

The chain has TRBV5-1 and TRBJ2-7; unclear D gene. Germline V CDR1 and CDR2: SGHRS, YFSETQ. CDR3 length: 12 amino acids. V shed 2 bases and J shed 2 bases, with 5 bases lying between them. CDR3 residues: CASSLSAYEQYF. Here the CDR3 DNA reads TGCGCCAGCAGCTTAAGCGCCTACGAGCAGTACTTC.

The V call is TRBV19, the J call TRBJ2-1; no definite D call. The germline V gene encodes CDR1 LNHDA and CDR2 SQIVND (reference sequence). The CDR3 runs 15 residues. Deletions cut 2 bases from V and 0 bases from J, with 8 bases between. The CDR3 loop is CASSITSNSYNEQFF. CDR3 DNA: TGTGCCAGTAGTATAACTTCGAACTCCTACAATGAGCAGTTCTTC.

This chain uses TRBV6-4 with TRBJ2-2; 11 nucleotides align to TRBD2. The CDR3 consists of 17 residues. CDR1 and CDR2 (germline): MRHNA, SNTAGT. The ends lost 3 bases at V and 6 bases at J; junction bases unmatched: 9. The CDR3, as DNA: TGTGCCAGCAGTGAGGATAGCGGGAGGGCCGGCGCCGGGGAGCTGTTTTTT. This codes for CASSEDSGRAGAGELFF.

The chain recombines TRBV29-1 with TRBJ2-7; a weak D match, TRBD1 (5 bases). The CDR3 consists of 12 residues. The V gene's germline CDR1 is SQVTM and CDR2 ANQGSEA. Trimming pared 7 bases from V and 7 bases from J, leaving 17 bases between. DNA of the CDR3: TGCAGCGCTCGGAAAGGGGATTCTGAGCAGTACTTC. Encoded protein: CSARKGDSEQYF.

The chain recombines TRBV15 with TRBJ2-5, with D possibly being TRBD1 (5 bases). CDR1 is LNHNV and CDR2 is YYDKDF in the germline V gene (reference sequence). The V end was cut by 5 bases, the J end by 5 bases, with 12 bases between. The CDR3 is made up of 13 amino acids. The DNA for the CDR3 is TGTGCCACCAGCGCAGGGAATCGCGAGACCCAGTACTTC. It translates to CATSAGNRETQYF.

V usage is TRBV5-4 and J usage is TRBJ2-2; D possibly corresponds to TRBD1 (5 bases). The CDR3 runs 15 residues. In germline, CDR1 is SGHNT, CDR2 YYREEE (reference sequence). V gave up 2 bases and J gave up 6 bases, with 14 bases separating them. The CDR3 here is CASSLEPGSAGELFF. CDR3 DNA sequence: TGTGCCAGCAGCTTAGAACCAGGGTCAGCCGGGGAGCTGTTTTTT.

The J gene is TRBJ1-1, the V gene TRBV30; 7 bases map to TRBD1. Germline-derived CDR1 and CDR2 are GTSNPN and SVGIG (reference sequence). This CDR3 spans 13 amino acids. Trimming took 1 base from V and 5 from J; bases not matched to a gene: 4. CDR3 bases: TGTGCCTGGAGTGCGACAGGGATAACTGAAGCTTTCTTT. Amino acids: CAWSATGITEAFF. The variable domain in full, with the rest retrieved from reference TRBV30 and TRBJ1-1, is SQTIHQWPATLVQPVGSPLSLECTVEGTSNPNLYWYRQAAGRGLQLLFYSVGIGQISSEVPQNLSASRPQDRQFILSSKKLLLSDSGFYLCAWSATGITEAFFGQGTRLTVV.

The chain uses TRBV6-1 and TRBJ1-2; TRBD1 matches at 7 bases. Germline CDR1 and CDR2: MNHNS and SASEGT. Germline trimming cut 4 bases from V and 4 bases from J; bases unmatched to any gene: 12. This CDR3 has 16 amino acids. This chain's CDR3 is CASSGLAGQIGYGYTF. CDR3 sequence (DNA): TGTGCCAGCAGTGGCTTAGCGGGACAGATAGGCTATGGCTACACCTTC.

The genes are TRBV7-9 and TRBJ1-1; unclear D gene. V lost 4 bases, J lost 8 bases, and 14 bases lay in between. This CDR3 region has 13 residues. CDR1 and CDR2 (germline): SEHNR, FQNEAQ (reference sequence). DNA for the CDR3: TGTGCCAGCAGCTCCTCGGGCAGCGGAGAAGCTTTCTTT. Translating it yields CASSSSGSGEAFF. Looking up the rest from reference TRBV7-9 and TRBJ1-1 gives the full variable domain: DTGVSQNPRHKITKRGQNVTFRCDPISEHNRLYWYRQTLGQGPEFLTYFQNEAQLEKSRLLSDRFSAERPKGSFSTLEIQRTEQGDSAMYLCASSSSGSGEAFFGQGTRLTVV.

This CDR3 reads CASSLLWHRGLTEAFF. CDR3 DNA: TGTGCCAGCAGTTTATTATGGCACAGGGGTTTAACTGAAGCTTTCTTT. This chain links TRBV27 with TRBJ1-1; 7 nucleotides match TRBD1. In germline, CDR1 is MNHEY, CDR2 SMNVEV (reference sequence). V dropped 1 base and J dropped 5; count of bases not matched to a gene: 10. The CDR3 sequence is 16 residues long.

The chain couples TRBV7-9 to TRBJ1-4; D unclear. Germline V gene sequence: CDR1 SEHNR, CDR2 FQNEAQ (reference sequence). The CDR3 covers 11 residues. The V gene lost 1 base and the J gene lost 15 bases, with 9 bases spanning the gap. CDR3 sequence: CASSLGGLVFF. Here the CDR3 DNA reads TGTGCCAGCAGCTTAGGAGGACTCGTGTTTTTT.

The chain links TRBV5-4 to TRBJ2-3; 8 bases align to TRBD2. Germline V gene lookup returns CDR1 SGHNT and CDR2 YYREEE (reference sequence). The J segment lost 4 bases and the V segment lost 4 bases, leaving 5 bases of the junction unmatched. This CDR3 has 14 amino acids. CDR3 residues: CASSPSGGPDTQYF. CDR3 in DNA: TGTGCCAGCAGCCCGAGCGGGGGACCAGATACGCAGTATTTT.

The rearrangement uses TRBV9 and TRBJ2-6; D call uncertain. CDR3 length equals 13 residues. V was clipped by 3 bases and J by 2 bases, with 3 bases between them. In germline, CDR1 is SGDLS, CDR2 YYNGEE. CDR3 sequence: CASSATGANVLTF. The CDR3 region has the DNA TGTGCCAGCAGCGCAACTGGGGCCAACGTCCTGACTTTC.

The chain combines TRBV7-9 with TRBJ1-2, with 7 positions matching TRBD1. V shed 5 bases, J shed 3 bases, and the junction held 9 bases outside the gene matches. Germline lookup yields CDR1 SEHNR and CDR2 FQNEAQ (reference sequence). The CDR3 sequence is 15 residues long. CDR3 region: CASSPRDSGDYGYTF. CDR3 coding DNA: TGTGCCAGCAGCCCACGGGACAGTGGGGACTATGGCTACACCTTC.

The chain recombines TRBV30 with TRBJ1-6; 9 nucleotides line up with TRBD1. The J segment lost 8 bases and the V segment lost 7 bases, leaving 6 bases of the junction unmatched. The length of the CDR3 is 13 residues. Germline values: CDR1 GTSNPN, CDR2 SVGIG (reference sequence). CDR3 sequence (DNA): TGTGCCTCGGACAGGGGTTTGGATTCACCCCTCCACTTT. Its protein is CASDRGLDSPLHF.

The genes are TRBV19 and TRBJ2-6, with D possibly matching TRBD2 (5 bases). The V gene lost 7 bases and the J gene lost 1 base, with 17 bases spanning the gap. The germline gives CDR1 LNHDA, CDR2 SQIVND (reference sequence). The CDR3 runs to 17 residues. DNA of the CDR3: TGTGCCAGTACCACGGAGTTAGGCGGGTCTGGGGCCAACGTCCTGACTTTC. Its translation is CASTTELGGSGANVLTF.

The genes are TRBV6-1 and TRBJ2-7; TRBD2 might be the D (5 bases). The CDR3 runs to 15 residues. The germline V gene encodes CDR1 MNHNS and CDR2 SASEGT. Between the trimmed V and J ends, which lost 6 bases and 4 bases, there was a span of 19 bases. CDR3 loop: CASRLTEASTYEQYF. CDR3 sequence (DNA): TGTGCCAGCAGATTGACGGAGGCTAGTACGTACGAGCAGTACTTC.

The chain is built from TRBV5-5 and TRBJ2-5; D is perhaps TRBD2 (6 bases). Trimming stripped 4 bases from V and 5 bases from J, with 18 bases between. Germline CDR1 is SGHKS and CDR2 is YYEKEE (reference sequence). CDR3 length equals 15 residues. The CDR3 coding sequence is TGTGCCAGCAGCAGTGTGCGACTAGTTCTGGAGACCCAGTACTTC. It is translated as CASSSVRLVLETQYF.

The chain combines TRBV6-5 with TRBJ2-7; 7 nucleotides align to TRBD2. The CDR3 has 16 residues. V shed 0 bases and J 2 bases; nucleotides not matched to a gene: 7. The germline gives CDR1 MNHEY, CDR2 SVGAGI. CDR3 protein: CASSYSGASGTYEQYF. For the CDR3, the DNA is TGTGCCAGCAGTTACTCAGGGGCTAGCGGTACCTACGAGCAGTACTTC.

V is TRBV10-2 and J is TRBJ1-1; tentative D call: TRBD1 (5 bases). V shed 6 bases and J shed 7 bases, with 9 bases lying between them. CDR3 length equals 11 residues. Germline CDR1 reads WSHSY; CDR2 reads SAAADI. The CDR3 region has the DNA TGCGCCAGCAGCTTCGGGGGTGAAGCTTTCTTT. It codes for CASSFGGEAFF.

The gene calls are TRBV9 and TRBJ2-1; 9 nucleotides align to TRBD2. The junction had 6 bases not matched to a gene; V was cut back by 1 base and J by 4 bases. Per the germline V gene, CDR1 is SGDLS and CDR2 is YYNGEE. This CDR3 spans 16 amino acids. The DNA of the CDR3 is TGTGCCAGCAGCGTAAATTTGCTAGCGGGATACAATGAGCAGTTCTTC. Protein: CASSVNLLAGYNEQFF.

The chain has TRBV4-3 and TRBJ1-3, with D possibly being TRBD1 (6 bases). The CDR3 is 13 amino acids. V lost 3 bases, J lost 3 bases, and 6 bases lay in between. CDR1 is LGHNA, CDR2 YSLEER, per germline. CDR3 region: CASSQTGGNTIYF. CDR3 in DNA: TGCGCCAGCAGCCAGACAGGTGGAAACACCATATATTTT.

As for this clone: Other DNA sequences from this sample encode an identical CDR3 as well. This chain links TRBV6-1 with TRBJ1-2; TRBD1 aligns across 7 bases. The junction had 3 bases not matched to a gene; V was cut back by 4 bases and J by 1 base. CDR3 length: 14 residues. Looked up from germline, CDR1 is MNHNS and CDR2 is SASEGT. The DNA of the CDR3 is TGTGCCAGCAGTGGGACAGGAATTAACTATGGCTACACCTTC. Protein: CASSGTGINYGYTF.

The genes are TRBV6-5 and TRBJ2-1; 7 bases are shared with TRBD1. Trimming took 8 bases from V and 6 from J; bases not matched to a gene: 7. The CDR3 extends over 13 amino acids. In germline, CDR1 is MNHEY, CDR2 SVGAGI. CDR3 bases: TGTGCCAGCTGCGAACCAGGGGGCAATGAGCAGTTCTTC. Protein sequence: CASCEPGGNEQFF.

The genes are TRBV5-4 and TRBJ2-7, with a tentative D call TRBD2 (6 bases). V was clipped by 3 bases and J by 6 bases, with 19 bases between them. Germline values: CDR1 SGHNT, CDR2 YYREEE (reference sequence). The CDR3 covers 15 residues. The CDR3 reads CASSSPGLPLSEQYF. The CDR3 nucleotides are TGTGCCAGCAGCTCGCCGGGACTCCCACTCTCCGAGCAGTACTTC.

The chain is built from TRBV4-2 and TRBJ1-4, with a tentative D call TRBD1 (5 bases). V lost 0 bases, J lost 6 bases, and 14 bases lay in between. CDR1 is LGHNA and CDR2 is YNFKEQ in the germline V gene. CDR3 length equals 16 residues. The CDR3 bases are TGTGCCAGCAGCCAAGAAGGGAGGGGCGGCGATGAAAAACTGTTTTTT. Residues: CASSQEGRGGDEKLFF.

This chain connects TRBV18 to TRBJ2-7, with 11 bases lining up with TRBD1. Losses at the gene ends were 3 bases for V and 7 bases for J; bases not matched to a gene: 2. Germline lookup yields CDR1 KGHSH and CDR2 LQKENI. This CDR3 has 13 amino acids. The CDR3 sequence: CASSPRDRGEQYF. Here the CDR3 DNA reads TGTGCCAGCTCACCGCGGGACAGGGGGGAGCAGTACTTC.

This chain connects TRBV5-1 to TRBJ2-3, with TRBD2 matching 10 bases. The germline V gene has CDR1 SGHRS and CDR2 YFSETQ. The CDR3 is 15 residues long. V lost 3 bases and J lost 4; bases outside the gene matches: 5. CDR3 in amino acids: CASSSGTSASDTQYF. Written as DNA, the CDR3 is TGCGCCAGCAGCTCCGGGACTAGCGCTTCAGATACGCAGTATTTT.